The 9 T cell receptor beta chains below all came from one sample that was sequenced in a study of blood T cell repertoires in COVID-19 (dated by TCRdb to about 2020). Preparation of the library involved the immunoSEQ multiplex PCR assay. The table comes from immuneACCESS by way of TCRdb, which keeps in-frame sequences with V and J called. Part of the clones is missing from these tables; in studies checked, under half for an unresolved V gene and the rest for unknown reasons. The sample table contains roughly 88,000 clones; only one count was recorded for 75% to 95% of them. Approximately 4.1% of the sample goes to the ten largest clones. The sequenced sample consisted of peripheral blood. These receptors originate from a woman aged 45 to 65 in a cohort sampled during active COVID-19.

The chain has TRBV28 and TRBJ1-4; 7 positions agree with TRBD1. V gave up 7 bases and J gave up 3 bases; unmatched junction bases: 8. This CDR3 is 15 amino acids long. The germline gives CDR1 MDHEN, CDR2 SYDVKM. The CDR3 sequence: CASNTRQGPNEKLFF. As DNA, the CDR3 is TGTGCCAGCAATACTAGACAGGGACCTAATGAAAAACTGTTTTTT.

The genes are TRBV4-1 and TRBJ2-3; 8 positions agree with TRBD2. Per germline, CDR1 MGHRA and CDR2 YSYEKL. The trim removed 4 bases at V and 2 bases at J, leaving 5 bases unmatched. The CDR3 spans 15 residues. The CDR3, as DNA: TGCGCCAGCAGCCGTTTTAGCGGGGTCACAGATACGCAGTATTTT. Residues: CASSRFSGVTDTQYF.

V is TRBV28 and J is TRBJ2-7; 7 bases are shared with TRBD2. CDR3 length: 17 amino acids. From germline, CDR1 is MDHEN and CDR2 SYDVKM. The ends lost 2 bases at V and 2 bases at J; junction bases unmatched: 12. In DNA, the CDR3 is TGTGCCAGCAGTTTAACGGGCGGGAGTTCTTTCGCCTACGAGCAGTACTTC. Its translation: CASSLTGGSSFAYEQYF.

The chain combines TRBV19 with TRBJ1-5, with D possibly matching TRBD1 (5 bases). V dropped 10 bases and J dropped 2 bases, with 18 bases sitting between them. The CDR3 is 15 amino acids. Germline CDR1 LNHDA, CDR2 SQIVND (reference sequence). The CDR3 here is CATGKEGNGNQPQHF. DNA of the CDR3: TGTGCCACCGGAAAGGAGGGGAATGGCAATCAGCCCCAGCATTTT.

The chain links TRBV5-1 to TRBJ2-5; D is unclear. Germline-derived CDR1 and CDR2 are SGHRS and YFSETQ. The length of the CDR3 is 16 residues. Trimming removed 0 bases from V and 6 bases from J, with 18 bases in between. The CDR3 is CASSLAPASSRQTQYF. The CDR3 DNA follows: TGCGCCAGCAGCTTGGCCCCGGCTAGTTCCCGACAGACCCAGTACTTC. Drawing the rest from reference TRBV5-1 and TRBJ2-5, the complete variable domain is KAGVTQTPRYLIKTRGQQVTLSCSPISGHRSVSWYQQTPGQGLQFLFEYFSETQRNKGNFPGRFSGRQFSNSRSEMNVSTLELGDSALYLCASSLAPASSRQTQYFGPGTRLLVL.

The chain combines TRBV19 with TRBJ2-3; D is possibly TRBD1 (5 bases). Trimming removed 5 bases at V and 5 bases at J, with 11 bases between. CDR1 and CDR2 (germline): LNHDA, SQIVND (reference sequence). CDR3 length: 13 amino acids. In nucleotides, the CDR3 is TGTGCCAGTAGTGTTCAGGGCGGAGATACGCAGTATTTT. Protein product: CASSVQGGDTQYF.

The chain is built from TRBV2 and TRBJ2-3; possible D gene TRBD2, 7 bases. Trimming removed 6 bases from V and 5 bases from J, with 21 bases in between. Germline CDR1 and CDR2: SNHLY and FYNNEI. The CDR3 has 16 amino acids. The CDR3 sequence: CASRPGEGRGRDTQYF. The CDR3 DNA sequence: TGTGCCAGCAGGCCAGGGGAGGGACGGGGGAGAGATACGCAGTATTTT.

The gene calls are TRBV27 and TRBJ2-5; the D gene is possibly TRBD2 (6 bases). Germline CDR1 is MNHEY and CDR2 is SMNVEV (reference sequence). The CDR3 consists of 15 residues. Trimming removed 4 bases at V and 5 bases at J, with 17 bases between. The CDR3 reads CASSSRDSRGETQYF. CDR3 bases: TGTGCCAGCAGTTCCCGGGACTCCAGAGGTGAGACCCAGTACTTC.

This chain links TRBV2 with TRBJ1-2; D is ambiguous. The V end lost 3 bases, the J end lost 0 bases, and 8 bases lay between the germline ends. The CDR3 spans 14 residues. CDR1 is SNHLY and CDR2 is FYNNEI in the germline V gene. The CDR3 bases are TGTGCCAGCAGTGACTACAGAGCTAACTATGGCTACACCTTC. It translates to CASSDYRANYGYTF.